The following is a T cell receptor (beta chain) sequence with its context. Seattle researchers signed up patients amid active infection and tracked them longitudinally. This entry is derived from a study of blood T cell repertoires in COVID-19. Study information: Sites in the United States, Italy and Spain provided acute and convalescent COVID-19 samples. PBMCs, B-cell-depleted T cells, or T cells were the source of the cDNA or gDNA that made up the material.

The germline V and J ends were trimmed by 2 bases and 3 bases, with 12 bases remaining between them. Germline loops: CDR1 SGHTS, CDR2 YDEGEE. The length of the CDR3 is 15 residues. Study processing details: Amplification of reference gene primers was used by the study to estimate nucleated cell counts. Using immunoSEQ multiplex PCR, the repertoire was profiled, and TCRdb retains in-frame clones only, with some absent. V and J calls and clone size are as listed in that table; D and trimming were resolved from the DNA. The sample has 150,000 to 170,000 clones; roughly 83% are singletons. The chain couples TRBV5-8 to TRBJ1-5, with TRBD1 as a possible D gene (5 bases). This TCR was sampled from an older woman with COVID-19, enrolled during active disease. The sequencing input was peripheral blood. The chain's CDR3 is CASSLSLGVNQPQHF. In nucleotides, the CDR3 is TGTGCCAGCAGCTTATCATTAGGGGTCAATCAGCCCCAGCATTTT.